One sample yielded the 9 T cell receptor beta chains listed below, sequenced in a study of cytomegalovirus exposure and HLA in healthy donors. This PCR relied on a set of 60 Vbeta primers and 13 Jbeta primers. Data came from immunoSEQ multiplex PCR; TCRdb stores just in-frame clones and leaves some out. This table holds 150,000 or so clones, 75% found once. The specimen was PBMCs. These TCRs come from a woman aged 40 to 50 in good health and CMV-seropositive.

The V gene is TRBV6-6, the J gene TRBJ1-4; a possible D gene is TRBD1 (6 bases). This CDR3 has 14 amino acids. V was trimmed by 6 bases and J by 5 bases, leaving 13 bases between them. CDR1 MNHNY and CDR2 SVGAGI come from the germline V gene (reference sequence). The CDR3 sequence is CASRTTRGNEKLFF. The CDR3, as DNA: TGTGCCAGCAGGACGACAAGGGGGAATGAAAAACTGTTTTTT.

This clone has only a few counts. This chain links TRBV5-1 with TRBJ2-3; weak D call: TRBD2 (6 bases). The germline V gene encodes CDR1 SGHRS and CDR2 YFSETQ. Trimming stripped 3 bases from V and 1 base from J, with 18 bases between. The CDR3 is 17 amino acids. The CDR3 spells CASSSGAGFSGTDTQYF. The CDR3 bases are TGCGCCAGCAGCTCAGGTGCGGGGTTCTCGGGCACAGATACGCAGTATTTT.

The rearrangement links TRBV7-9 to TRBJ1-6; perhaps TRBD1 as D (6 bases). Between the trimmed V and J ends, which lost 3 bases and 7 bases, there was a span of 7 bases. The CDR3 runs 13 residues. CDR1 and CDR2 from the germline V gene are SEHNR and FQNEAQ (reference sequence). The CDR3 protein is CASSLGQNSPLHF. CDR3 in DNA: TGTGCCAGCAGCTTGGGACAAAATTCACCCCTCCACTTT.

The chain recombines TRBV5-5 with TRBJ2-7; 7 nucleotides agree with TRBD1. The ends lost 4 bases at V and 0 bases at J; junction bases unmatched: 7. This CDR3 spans 15 amino acids. Germline-derived CDR1 and CDR2 are SGHKS and YYEKEE (reference sequence). The CDR3 spells CASSPRQGGSYEQYF. The CDR3 nucleotides read TGTGCCAGCAGCCCCAGACAGGGCGGCTCCTACGAGCAGTACTTC.

This chain connects TRBV6-5 to TRBJ1-1; 9 bases fit TRBD1. This CDR3 has 15 amino acids. Germline trimming cut 5 bases from V and 6 bases from J; bases unmatched to any gene: 10. Germline-derived CDR1 and CDR2 are MNHEY and SVGAGI. CDR3 sequence (DNA): TGTGCCAGCAGTCGAACGACAGGGGGGAGAGCTGAAGCTTTCTTT. Translated, it gives CASSRTTGGRAEAFF.

The rearrangement uses TRBV7-9 and TRBJ2-1; 8 nucleotides agree with TRBD1. There are 14 residues in the CDR3. J gave up 7 bases and V 5 bases, and 7 bases lay outside the gene matches. Germline values: CDR1 SEHNR, CDR2 FQNEAQ (reference sequence). CDR3 residues: CASSKDRAENEQFF. CDR3 bases: TGTGCCAGCAGCAAGGACAGGGCCGAGAATGAGCAGTTCTTC.

The V gene is TRBV6-1, the J gene TRBJ2-1; 12 bases match TRBD2. V lost 4 bases to trimming and J lost 4 bases; unmatched junction nucleotides: 5. The CDR3 loop spans 16 amino acids. In germline, CDR1 is MNHNS, CDR2 SASEGT. In DNA, the CDR3 is TGTGCCAGCAGTGGAACCGGGACTAGCGGGTACAATGAGCAGTTCTTC. As protein: CASSGTGTSGYNEQFF.

V usage is TRBV28 and J usage is TRBJ1-2; possibly TRBD1 for D (6 bases). V dropped 6 bases and J dropped 3 bases, with 20 bases sitting between them. The CDR3 length is 16 residues. Germline values: CDR1 MDHEN, CDR2 SYDVKM. CDR3 coding DNA: TGTGCCAGCAGCAACCCCGGGGGGGCGCTGGACTATGGCTACACCTTC. Amino acid sequence: CASSNPGGALDYGYTF.

The V gene is TRBV10-3, the J gene TRBJ1-1; no firm D call. V lost 6 bases, J lost 2 bases, and 10 bases lay in between. Germline V gene data show CDR1 as ENHRY and CDR2 as SYGVKD. The CDR3 length is 13 residues. This CDR3 reads CAISLEGNTEAFF. The DNA of the CDR3 is TGTGCCATCAGCCTGGAGGGAAACACTGAAGCTTTCTTT.